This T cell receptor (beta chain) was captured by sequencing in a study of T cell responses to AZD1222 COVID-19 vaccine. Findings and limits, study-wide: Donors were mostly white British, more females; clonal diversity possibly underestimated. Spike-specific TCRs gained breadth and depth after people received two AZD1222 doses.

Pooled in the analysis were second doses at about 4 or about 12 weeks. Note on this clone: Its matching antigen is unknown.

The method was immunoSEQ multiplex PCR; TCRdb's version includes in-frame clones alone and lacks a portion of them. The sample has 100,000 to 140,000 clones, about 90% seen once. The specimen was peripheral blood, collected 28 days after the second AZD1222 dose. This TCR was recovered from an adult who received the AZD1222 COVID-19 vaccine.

Here the CDR3 DNA reads TGCAGCGTTGAAGAGGCGGACAGTTTAGGCTATGGCTACACCTTC. Residues: CSVEEADSLGYGYTF. The chain uses TRBV29-1 and TRBJ1-2; D perhaps matches TRBD1 (6 bases). CDR3 length: 15 residues. V was pared by 0 bases and J by 4 bases, with 15 bases between. Per the germline V gene, CDR1 is SQVTM and CDR2 is ANQGSEA.